This TCR beta chain was sequenced during a study of Ad26.COV2.S vaccination and SARS-CoV-2 variants. Findings of the study overall: Breadth measured for non-spike TCRs was similar across vaccine and placebo recipients.

Sequenced by immunoSEQ multiplex PCR; TCRdb stores in-frame clones only, minus some. The table includes hundreds of thousands of clones, around 92% detected once. Treatment denoted: some 20 received Ad26.COV2.S at low or high dose, single or two shots; 5 received placebo; per-sample allocation not given. The study sampled participants on day 63 after the first vaccine or placebo injection. As to this clone: Its antigen is unknown.

CDR1 and CDR2 from the germline V gene are GTSNPN and SVGIG (reference sequence). This CDR3 spans 13 amino acids. Trimming shortened V by 3 bases and J by 1 base, and 9 bases separated the two germline ends. The chain has TRBV30 and TRBJ1-1; D ambiguous. This receptor was obtained from a person aged 18-60 years who received the Ad26.COV2.S COVID-19 vaccine or a placebo. Specimen: peripheral blood, collected in a trial of Ad26.COV2.S vaccine versus placebo. CDR3 region: CAWRPEGNTEAFF. Written as DNA, the CDR3 is TGTGCCTGGAGGCCCGAAGGGAACACTGAAGCTTTCTTT.